This entry lists 21 T cell receptor beta chains sequenced from one sample in a study of cytomegalovirus exposure and HLA in healthy donors. The PCR contained 60 Vbeta and 13 Jbeta primers. TCRdb's table, derived via immunoSEQ multiplex PCR, lists solely in-frame clones and lacks some. The repertoire holds more than 80,000 clones, with roughly 76% as singletons. Sequencing was carried out using PBMCs. The receptors come from a woman between 45 and 65 years old in good health and CMV-seropositive.

The chain couples TRBV15 to TRBJ2-7, with 9 positions matching TRBD1. This CDR3 has 14 residues. V lost 4 bases, J lost 7 bases, and 8 bases stayed unmatched. The germline CDR1 and CDR2 sequences are LNHNV and YYDKDF (reference sequence). Written as DNA, the CDR3 is TGTGCCACCAGCATAAGACAGGGGGTTGAGGAGCAGTACTTC. It codes for CATSIRQGVEEQYF.

The chain employs TRBV7-3 and TRBJ2-1; 15 bases are shared with TRBD2. The CDR3 contains 19 residues. J lost 2 bases, V lost 5 bases, and 10 bases had no gene match. CDR1 SGHTA and CDR2 FQGTGA come from the germline V gene. The CDR3 DNA sequence: TGTGCCAGCAGCCAGCAAACGGGACTAGCGGGGGGCCCCTACAATGAGCAGTTCTTC. It translates to CASSQQTGLAGGPYNEQFF. The variable domain in full, completed from reference TRBV7-3 and TRBJ2-1, reads GAGVSQTPSNKVTEKGKYVELRCDPISGHTALYWYRQSLGQGPEFLIYFQGTGAADDSGLPNDRFFAVRPEGSVSTLKIQRTERGDSAVYLCASSQQTGLAGGPYNEQFFGPGTRLTVL.

The rearrangement joins TRBV7-2 to TRBJ2-5, with TRBD2 as a possible D gene (5 bases). The CDR3 extends over 13 amino acids. Trimming stripped 5 bases from V and 5 bases from J, with 12 bases between. CDR1 is SGHTA, CDR2 FQGNSA, per germline. CDR3 bases: TGTGCCAGCAGCCCAAAGCCGGGGGAGACCCAGTACTTC. Translating it yields CASSPKPGETQYF.

The chain uses TRBV5-1 and TRBJ2-2; possibly TRBD1 for D (6 bases). Germline CDR1 reads SGHRS; CDR2 reads YFSETQ. This CDR3 comprises 15 residues. The ends were cut back, 7 bases at V and 2 bases at J, with 15 bases in the middle. The CDR3 DNA reads as TGCGCCAGCCGGTTCCAGGGGATAAACACCGGGGAGCTGTTTTTT. It encodes CASRFQGINTGELFF.

The chain combines TRBV19 with TRBJ1-3; 8 nucleotides match TRBD1. This CDR3 is 15 amino acids long. The J segment lost 0 bases and the V segment lost 6 bases, leaving 4 bases of the junction unmatched. The germline CDR1 and CDR2 sequences are LNHDA and SQIVND (reference sequence). CDR3: CASRRDRSSGNTIYF. The CDR3 DNA reads as TGTGCCAGTAGGAGGGACAGGAGCTCTGGAAACACCATATATTTT.

This clone occurred a few times. The genes are TRBV4-1 and TRBJ1-5, with unresolved D. Trimming removed 0 bases at V and 2 bases at J, with 14 bases between. The germline CDR1 and CDR2 sequences are MGHRA and YSYEKL. The CDR3 sequence is 17 residues long. The CDR3 protein is CASSQDRVWQGNQPQHF. The CDR3 nucleotides are TGCGCCAGCAGCCAAGATCGCGTGTGGCAGGGCAATCAGCCCCAGCATTTT.

This clone came up a few times. The junction does not match germline at one end; this may be a read error. The V gene is TRBV5-6, the J gene TRBJ2-7, with TRBD1 as a possible D gene (7 bases). Germline V gene sequence: CDR1 SGHDT, CDR2 YYEEEE. This CDR3 spans 12 amino acids. Written as DNA, the CDR3 is TGTGCCAGCAGCCCTACCGGCGGGACAGAGTTCTTC. Its protein product is CASSPTGGTEFF.

The rearrangement links TRBV11-2 to TRBJ2-3, with D uncertain. Germline CDR1 and CDR2: SGHAT and FQNNGV. This CDR3 has 16 amino acids. Deletions cut 3 bases from V and 0 bases from J, with 13 bases between. The CDR3 region has the DNA TGTGCCAGCAGCTTTTATGGCGGTCGAAGCACAGATACGCAGTATTTT. It specifies CASSFYGGRSTDTQYF.

The V gene is TRBV2, the J gene TRBJ2-6; no reliable D call. The germline CDR1 and CDR2 sequences are SNHLY and FYNNEI. There are 13 residues in the CDR3. Trimming stripped 7 bases from V and 2 bases from J, with 6 bases between. The CDR3 spells CASNFAGANVLTF. The CDR3, as DNA: TGTGCCAGCAACTTCGCTGGGGCCAACGTCCTGACTTTC.

The chain joins TRBV9 to TRBJ1-4, with 10 bases identical to TRBD1. J lost 3 bases, V lost 0 bases, and 2 bases had no gene match. Germline CDR1 SGDLS, CDR2 YYNGEE. This CDR3 has 16 residues. CDR3 DNA: TGTGCCAGCAGCGTAGGACAGGGGGCCTCTAATGAAAAACTGTTTTTT. Its protein product is CASSVGQGASNEKLFF.

The rearrangement uses TRBV6-1 and TRBJ2-3; D uncertain. The CDR3 consists of 14 residues. The germline V and J ends were trimmed by 5 bases and 2 bases, with 11 bases remaining between them. The germline V gene has CDR1 MNHNS and CDR2 SASEGT. CDR3 nucleotide sequence: TGTGCCAGCAGTCTAGTCTCTTACACAGATACGCAGTATTTT. Amino acid sequence: CASSLVSYTDTQYF.

Judged by abundance, this clone is medium-sized. The chain has TRBV4-1 and TRBJ1-2; 8 nucleotides align to TRBD1. The CDR3 extends over 15 amino acids. Germline V CDR1 and CDR2: MGHRA, YSYEKL. The V gene end was trimmed by 0 bases and the J gene end by 3 bases; junction bases not matched to a gene: 3. In DNA form, the CDR3 reads TGCGCCAGCAGCCAAGATCTGGGACAGGACTATGGCTACACCTTC. It codes for CASSQDLGQDYGYTF.

This chain joins TRBV7-2 and TRBJ1-5; D may be TRBD1 (6 bases). V lost 4 bases, J lost 5 bases, and 12 bases lay in between. This CDR3 is 14 amino acids long. Germline V gene lookup returns CDR1 SGHTA and CDR2 FQGNSA. The CDR3 region has the DNA TGTGCCAGCAGCTCCGGGACAAACTATCAGCCCCAGCATTTT. Amino acids: CASSSGTNYQPQHF.

This clone was found once. J is TRBJ1-1 and V is TRBV28; 7 bases map to TRBD1. CDR1 and CDR2 from the germline V gene are MDHEN and SYDVKM. The junction had 9 bases not matched to a gene; V was cut back by 2 bases and J by 0 bases. The CDR3 has 17 residues. Here the CDR3 DNA reads TGTGCCAGCAGTTTAGTAGGGGGCCCGACCTTGAACACTGAAGCTTTCTTT. This sequence encodes CASSLVGGPTLNTEAFF.

The rearrangement links TRBV29-1 to TRBJ1-2; D is ambiguous. This CDR3 has 11 amino acids. The V and J ends lost 5 bases and 2 bases respectively, with 6 bases between them. In germline, CDR1 is SQVTM, CDR2 ANQGSEA. The CDR3 DNA reads as TGCAGCGTTTTCAGAAACTATGGCTACACCTTC. Protein: CSVFRNYGYTF.

The V gene is TRBV5-1, the J gene TRBJ2-7; D is perhaps TRBD2 (6 bases). The CDR3 runs to 15 residues. The V and J ends lost 2 bases and 7 bases respectively, with 19 bases between them. Germline V gene lookup returns CDR1 SGHRS and CDR2 YFSETQ. CDR3 residues: CASSLIGTGLGEQYF. The CDR3 coding sequence is TGCGCCAGCAGCTTAATCGGGACTGGCCTTGGAGAGCAGTACTTC.

This clone came up a few times. The CDR3 loop reads CASRPGGANTGELFF. DNA of the CDR3: TGTGCCAGTAGGCCAGGAGGTGCGAACACCGGGGAGCTGTTTTTT. The chain uses TRBV19 and TRBJ2-2, with a tentative D call TRBD2 (5 bases). Trimming removed 6 bases at V and 0 bases at J, with 11 bases between. Germline V gene data show CDR1 as LNHDA and CDR2 as SQIVND (reference sequence). This CDR3 has 15 residues.

This chain links TRBV29-1 with TRBJ2-5; 11 bases are a match to TRBD1. The J call may be faulty, since TRBJ2-7 better matches the DNA end. CDR1 and CDR2 from the germline V gene are SQVTM and ANQGSEA. The CDR3 has 14 amino acids. This CDR3 is CSVSDGTGGYEQYF. The CDR3, as DNA: TGCAGCGTTTCGGACGGGACAGGGGGGTACGAGCAGTACTTC.

This sequence joins TRBV6-1 and TRBJ1-6; 7 bases agree with TRBD1. The CDR3 runs to 15 residues. The V segment lost 8 bases and the J segment 8 bases; nucleotides outside the gene matches: 12. CDR1 is MNHNS and CDR2 is SASEGT in the germline V gene. The CDR3 sequence is CASGAITGEHSPLHF. CDR3 in DNA: TGTGCCAGCGGGGCCATTACAGGGGAACATTCACCCCTCCACTTT.

This clone appeared once. The chain employs TRBV28 and TRBJ2-3, with 7 nucleotides matching TRBD1. This CDR3 region has 14 residues. V trimming: 9 bases; J trimming: 0 bases; junction bases outside the gene matches: 6. Germline V lookup: CDR1 MDHEN, CDR2 SYDVKM. CDR3 sequence: CASARDSSTDTQYF. CDR3 DNA: TGTGCCAGTGCACGGGACAGTAGCACAGATACGCAGTATTTT.

This sequence joins TRBV5-6 and TRBJ1-1; 9 bases match TRBD1. The junction had 10 bases not matched to a gene; V was cut back by 1 base and J by 3 bases. The CDR3 runs to 17 residues. Germline V CDR1 and CDR2: SGHDT, YYEEEE. Written as DNA, the CDR3 is TGTGCCAGCAGCTTGTCGGGACAGGGCATTTTATACACTGAAGCTTTCTTT. Protein sequence: CASSLSGQGILYTEAFF.